The next 29 T cell receptor beta chains were all read from a single sample in a study of T cells in Graves' hyperthyroidism and ophthalmopathy. From RNA transcripts, TCR beta CDR3 regions were amplified. HTBI primers drove first-round RT-PCR of the TCR CDR3. TCRdb fed the multiplex PCR reads into MiXCR, producing one record per CDR3 protein. The data hold some 510,000 distinct CDR3 sequences, with 20% to 25% observed a single time. Material for sequencing was blood. Receptor source: a man in his late teens or twenties with Graves' hyperthyroidism.

This clonotype was counted at least ten times. This chain uses TRBV11-1 with TRBJ2-2, with D maybe TRBD2 (6 bases). Germline V lookup: CDR1 SGHAT, CDR2 FQDESV (reference sequence). With 4 bases removed from V and 3 bases from J, the gap between germline ends came to 12 bases. The CDR3 loop spans 15 amino acids. As DNA, the CDR3 is TGTGCCAGCAGCTCCGCGGGACTTTACACCGGGGAGCTGTTTTTT. Translating it yields CASSSAGLYTGELFF.

This clonotype was detected ten times or more. The chain joins TRBV6-5 to TRBJ2-2; 10 nucleotides align to TRBD1. Germline values: CDR1 MNHEY, CDR2 SVGAGI. Trimming cost V 0 bases and J 6 bases; bases outside gene matches: 4. This CDR3 comprises 16 residues. DNA of the CDR3: TGTGCCAGCAGTTACTCGAGGACAGGGGGTTCCGGGGAGCTGTTTTTT. It specifies CASSYSRTGGSGELFF.

This clonotype occurred many times. This chain links TRBV11-2 with TRBJ2-2; no definite D call. CDR1 SGHAT and CDR2 FQNNGV come from the germline V gene. The CDR3 sequence is 12 residues long. Between the trimmed V and J ends, which lost 6 bases and 8 bases, there was a span of 10 bases. The CDR3 spells CASRYKLGELFF. The CDR3, as DNA: TGTGCCAGCAGATATAAATTGGGGGAGCTGTTTTTT.

There are many counts of this clonotype. The chain employs TRBV6-1 and TRBJ2-5; TRBD1 is a possible D gene (5 bases). The CDR3 length is 14 residues. The germline V and J ends were trimmed by 3 bases and 4 bases, with 12 bases remaining between them. CDR1 and CDR2 from the germline V gene are MNHNS and SASEGT. The CDR3 sequence: CASSEGRAAETQYF. The CDR3 region has the DNA TGTGCCAGCAGTGAGGGCAGGGCCGCAGAGACCCAGTACTTC.

The genes are TRBV5-1 and TRBJ1-1; perhaps TRBD1 as D (5 bases). The germline V and J ends were trimmed by 4 bases and 4 bases, with 20 bases remaining between them. Germline lookup yields CDR1 SGHRS and CDR2 YFSETQ. The CDR3 is 16 amino acids. Here the CDR3 DNA reads TGCGCCAGCAGCCCACTACCGGGCCTCGGGGGCACTGAAGCTTTCTTT. This sequence encodes CASSPLPGLGGTEAFF.

The sample holds many counts of this clonotype. The V gene is TRBV29-1, the J gene TRBJ1-2; D call uncertain. The CDR3 spans 12 residues. Germline CDR1 is SQVTM and CDR2 is ANQGSEA. Between the trimmed V and J ends, which lost 8 bases and 1 base, there was a span of 11 bases. The CDR3 DNA sequence: TGCAGCACTGGGCCAGGTAACTATGGCTACACCTTC. It translates to CSTGPGNYGYTF.

There are a few counts of this clonotype. The rearrangement links TRBV9 to TRBJ2-3; no clear D gene. The CDR3 spans 12 residues. V lost 3 bases, J lost 2 bases, and 4 bases lay in between. Germline lookup yields CDR1 SGDLS and CDR2 YYNGEE. The CDR3 is CASSDNTDTQYF. CDR3 in DNA: TGTGCCAGCAGCGACAACACAGATACGCAGTATTTT.

V usage is TRBV6-1 and J usage is TRBJ1-6; TRBD1 agrees at 8 bases. V lost 5 bases to trimming and J lost 9 bases; unmatched junction nucleotides: 6. The germline V gene encodes CDR1 MNHNS and CDR2 SASEGT. The CDR3 contains 14 residues. The DNA for the CDR3 is TGTGCCAGCAGTAGGGACAGGCTTACTTCACCCCTCCACTTT. Amino acid sequence: CASSRDRLTSPLHF.

This clonotype was seen repeatedly, ten times or more. The chain employs TRBV6-5 and TRBJ1-2; 8 bases align to TRBD1. This CDR3 has 14 residues. Trimming cost V 4 bases and J 4 bases; bases outside gene matches: 5. The V gene's germline CDR1 is MNHEY and CDR2 SVGAGI. Here the CDR3 DNA reads TGTGCCAGCAGTTCGAACAGGGGGATCTATGGCTACACCTTC. As protein: CASSSNRGIYGYTF.

This sequence joins TRBV20-1 and TRBJ2-7; TRBD1 aligns across 8 bases. This CDR3 has 14 residues. Germline V lookup: CDR1 DFQATT, CDR2 SNEGSKA (reference sequence). CDR3 sequence reads: CSVPQGGFTYEQYF. DNA for the CDR3: TGCAGCGTTCCACAGGGGGGCTTCACCTACGAGCAGTACTTC.

This clonotype was recorded many times. The chain is built from TRBV11-2 and TRBJ2-2, with D unclear. This CDR3 has 14 amino acids. The germline CDR1 and CDR2 sequences are SGHAT and FQNNGV. V lost 0 bases, J lost 9 bases, and 11 bases lay in between. CDR3 residues: CASSLDTALRELFF. In DNA form, the CDR3 reads TGTGCCAGCAGCTTAGATACGGCCTTAAGGGAGCTGTTTTTT.

This clonotype was seen a few times. A much larger clone lies one base from this, so it may be a read error. The CDR3 here is CASTHRAADYTF. CDR3 in DNA: TGTGCCAGCACCCATCGGGCAGCTGACTACACCTTC. The chain is built from TRBV5-5 and TRBJ1-2; no clear D gene. Trimming removed 6 bases at V and 10 bases at J, with 16 bases between. Germline lookup yields CDR1 SGHKS and CDR2 YYEKEE (reference sequence). The CDR3 consists of 12 residues.

This clonotype was found a few times. J is TRBJ1-1 and V is TRBV20-1, with 7 bases that match TRBD1. V lost 3 bases and J lost 4; bases outside the gene matches: 17. Germline V gene lookup returns CDR1 DFQATT and CDR2 SNEGSKA (reference sequence). The CDR3 has 17 residues. For the CDR3, the DNA is TGCAGTGCTAGTCCTTGGGTCACAGGGGTAAGGGGCACTGAAGCTTTCTTT. It yields the protein CSASPWVTGVRGTEAFF.

V and J are TRBV6-5 and TRBJ1-2, with TRBD1 identical over 8 bases. The CDR3 extends over 14 amino acids. The ends lost 4 bases at V and 4 bases at J; junction bases unmatched: 5. Germline V lookup: CDR1 MNHEY, CDR2 SVGAGI. CDR3 sequence: CASSSRDRTYGYTF. CDR3 bases: TGTGCCAGCAGTTCCAGGGACAGGACCTATGGCTACACCTTC.

This clonotype has only a few counts. The rearrangement uses TRBV4-1 and TRBJ1-1; 9 bases fit TRBD1. The V gene end was trimmed by 1 base and the J gene end by 6 bases; junction bases not matched to a gene: 6. Germline CDR1 reads MGHRA; CDR2 reads YSYEKL. This CDR3 has 15 residues. Written as DNA, the CDR3 is TGCGCCAGCAGCCAAGGGGGGAACAGGGGGCCTGAAGCTTTCTTT. Residues: CASSQGGNRGPEAFF.

This clonotype has a count of ten or more. The chain combines TRBV6-5 with TRBJ1-1, with TRBD1 as a possible D gene (6 bases). Germline lookup yields CDR1 MNHEY and CDR2 SVGAGI. Trimming left V 0 bases short and J 6 bases short, with 17 bases between. This CDR3 is 16 amino acids long. CDR3 bases: TGTGCCAGCAGTTACTCAACGAAAACAGGGTTCTCTGAAGCTTTCTTT. This codes for CASSYSTKTGFSEAFF.

This clonotype has only a few counts. The V and J genes are TRBV7-9 and TRBJ1-5; 9 positions match TRBD1. CDR1 is SEHNR and CDR2 is FQNEAQ in the germline V gene (reference sequence). CDR3 size: 15 residues. V was pared by 4 bases and J by 4 bases, with 5 bases of the junction left unmatched. The CDR3, as DNA: TGTGCCAGCAGCTCAGAAGGACAGGGGAATCAGCCCCAGCATTTT. Translated: CASSSEGQGNQPQHF.

Ten or more counts support this clonotype. The chain carries TRBV20-1 and TRBJ1-5; D is perhaps TRBD1 (5 bases). Trimming shortened V by 0 bases and J by 0 bases, and 9 bases separated the two germline ends. This CDR3 comprises 15 residues. CDR1 and CDR2 from the germline V gene are DFQATT and SNEGSKA (reference sequence). CDR3 protein: CSAREQGPSNQPQHF. In nucleotides, the CDR3 is TGCAGTGCTAGAGAGCAGGGACCTAGCAATCAGCCCCAGCATTTT.

V and J are TRBV28 and TRBJ2-5, with 8 bases identical to TRBD2. V shed 2 bases, J shed 4 bases, and the junction held 9 bases outside the gene matches. CDR1 and CDR2 (germline): MDHEN, SYDVKM. The CDR3 extends over 16 amino acids. The CDR3 sequence is CASSLRPAGGAETQYF. CDR3 nucleotides: TGTGCCAGCAGTTTAAGGCCCGCGGGGGGCGCAGAGACCCAGTACTTC.

This clonotype was detected many times. This chain links TRBV28 with TRBJ2-2; D is undetermined. In germline, CDR1 is MDHEN, CDR2 SYDVKM. The CDR3 is 15 residues long. Trimming removed 3 bases from V and 6 bases from J, with 14 bases in between. CDR3 in DNA: TGTGCCAGCAGTTTCCATGAAAGTGTTGCCGGGGAGCTGTTTTTT. This sequence encodes CASSFHESVAGELFF.

This clonotype has at least ten counts. A read error is possible here, since a much larger clone lies one base away. The rearrangement links TRBV2 to TRBJ1-5, with 8 positions matching TRBD1. The J call may be mistaken, given a closer DNA end match to TRBJ2-3. From germline, CDR1 is SNHLY and CDR2 FYNNEI. The CDR3 is made up of 14 amino acids. The CDR3 loop reads CASNDRGGNQPQYF. In DNA, the CDR3 is TGTGCCAGCAACGACAGGGGTGGCAATCAGCCCCAGTATTTT.

As for this clonotype: At one end, the junction sequence differs from germline, possibly due to a read error. The chain links TRBV12-3 or TRBV12-4 to TRBJ2-5; possible D gene TRBD2, 5 bases. The CDR3 is 12 amino acids. CDR3: CAISFRGETQYF. The CDR3, as DNA: TGTGCCATCAGTTTTCGGGGTGAGACCCAGTACTTC.

At least ten counts were recorded for this clonotype. The chain has TRBV30 and TRBJ1-5; D unresolved. Germline lookup yields CDR1 GTSNPN and CDR2 SVGIG (reference sequence). Trimming pared 1 base from V and 5 bases from J, leaving 12 bases between. There are 14 residues in the CDR3. Here the CDR3 reads CAWSALLADQPQHF. The CDR3 DNA sequence: TGTGCCTGGAGTGCCCTTCTGGCCGATCAGCCCCAGCATTTT.

This chain links TRBV14 with TRBJ2-2, with a weak D call TRBD2 (6 bases). The CDR3 extends over 14 amino acids. Germline loops: CDR1 SGHDN, CDR2 FVKESK. V shed 3 bases and J shed 6 bases, with 11 bases lying between them. Written as DNA, the CDR3 is TGTGCCAGCAGCCATCTCGGCGGGGCCGGGGAGCTGTTTTTT. Protein sequence: CASSHLGGAGELFF.

The chain carries TRBV6-1 and TRBJ1-5, with 8 bases lining up with TRBD1. Germline V gene lookup returns CDR1 MNHNS and CDR2 SASEGT. The CDR3 sequence is 16 residues long. Trimming cost V 5 bases and J 0 bases; bases outside gene matches: 6. The CDR3 spells CASSRQDRGSNQPQHF. DNA for the CDR3: TGTGCCAGCAGTAGACAAGACAGGGGTAGCAATCAGCCCCAGCATTTT.

This clonotype was picked up many times. The J gene is TRBJ1-1, the V gene TRBV9; D is possibly TRBD1 (5 bases). The CDR3 consists of 13 residues. V was cut by 0 bases and J by 6 bases, with 9 bases left in between. Germline V CDR1 and CDR2: SGDLS, YYNGEE. The CDR3 coding sequence is TGTGCCAGCAGCGTAGGCTGGGGCGCTGAAGCTTTCTTT. Its protein product is CASSVGWGAEAFF.

The rearrangement links TRBV12-5 to TRBJ1-5; D remains unclear. CDR3 length equals 14 residues. Germline CDR1 and CDR2: LGHNT and FRNRAP. With 1 base removed from V and 2 bases from J, the gap between germline ends came to 6 bases. CDR3 residues: CASGLAGGNQPQHF. Written as DNA, the CDR3 is TGTGCTAGTGGTTTGGCCGGTGGCAATCAGCCCCAGCATTTT.

This clonotype was detected ten times or more. The chain has TRBV12-3 or TRBV12-4 and TRBJ1-3; TRBD1 aligns across 9 bases. The CDR3 has 15 residues. V trimming: 6 bases; J trimming: 4 bases; junction bases outside the gene matches: 7. CDR3 amino acids: CASSPGQGNGNTIYF. The CDR3 coding sequence is TGTGCCAGCAGCCCCGGACAGGGGAACGGAAACACCATATATTTT.

J is TRBJ2-3 and V is TRBV6-1, with D unclear. This CDR3 spans 12 amino acids. The germline gives CDR1 MNHNS, CDR2 SASEGT. V was trimmed by 5 bases and J by 2 bases, leaving 5 bases between them. This CDR3 is CASSLHTDTQYF. DNA of the CDR3: TGTGCCAGCAGTCTCCACACAGATACGCAGTATTTT.